This is a list of T cell receptor beta chains from one sample in a study of blood T cell repertoires in COVID-19. Measured with immunoSEQ multiplex PCR; TCRdb has only the in-frame clones, and not every one. The data contain over 70,000 clones, 88% of them singletons. Sequencing used peripheral blood. These receptors were obtained from a woman aged 80 or over with acute or convalescent COVID-19. CDR3s include the opening cysteine and the closing phenylalanine or tryptophan. Fields, in order: CDR3 DNA, CDR3 protein, D gene, V gene, clone size, J gene. D genes are given only for firm matches. Where a row states a size, it is once, few, many or the class of an expanded clone; other rows omit it.

cdr3_nt: TGTGCTAGCAGCTTAGACAGGGGGCGCAACGGGGAGCTGTTTTTT; cdr3_aa: CASSLDRGRNGELFF; d_call: TRBD1; v_call: TRBV7-7; clone_size: NA; j_call: TRBJ2-2
cdr3_nt: TGTGCCACCAGCTTTGGGAGGGGGACAGGGATCCTCAATAGCAATCAGCCCCAGCATTTT; cdr3_aa: CATSFGRGTGILNSNQPQHF; d_call: TRBD1; v_call: TRBV15; clone_size: NA; j_call: TRBJ1-5
cdr3_nt: TGTGCCGTACAGGGTGGTGGCTACACCTTC; cdr3_aa: CAVQGGGYTF; d_call: NA; v_call: TRBV6-5; clone_size: NA; j_call: TRBJ1-2
cdr3_nt: TGCAGTGCTAGTCGGGACACGAGCAATCAGCCCCAGCATTTT; cdr3_aa: CSASRDTSNQPQHF; d_call: NA; v_call: TRBV20-1; clone_size: NA; j_call: TRBJ1-5
cdr3_nt: TGTGCCAGCAGCCGTGGAGGGGCTAATTCACCCCTCCACTTT; cdr3_aa: CASSRGGANSPLHF; d_call: NA; v_call: TRBV7-8; clone_size: NA; j_call: TRBJ1-6
cdr3_nt: TGTGCCAGCAGCCCGATACCGGGACTAGCGGGGGGAATCAATGAGCAGTTCTTC; cdr3_aa: CASSPIPGLAGGINEQFF; d_call: TRBD2; v_call: TRBV9; clone_size: NA; j_call: TRBJ2-1
cdr3_nt: TGTGCCAGCAGCGAGAGGGGGGGAGGGCCCGGGGAGGAGCAGTACTTC; cdr3_aa: CASSERGGGPGEEQYF; d_call: NA; v_call: TRBV5-6; clone_size: NA; j_call: TRBJ2-7
cdr3_nt: TGCGCCAGCAGCTTGGCACAAAGCACAGATACGCAGTATTTT; cdr3_aa: CASSLAQSTDTQYF; d_call: NA; v_call: TRBV5-1; clone_size: NA; j_call: TRBJ2-3
cdr3_nt: TGCGCCAGCAGCTGGACAGGGGGGAACACTGAAGCTTTCTTT; cdr3_aa: CASSWTGGNTEAFF; d_call: TRBD1; v_call: TRBV5-1; clone_size: NA; j_call: TRBJ1-1
cdr3_nt: TGTGCCAGCAACCGTGGGGGGGCGAATTCACCCCTCCACTTT; cdr3_aa: CASNRGGANSPLHF; d_call: NA; v_call: TRBV9; clone_size: NA; j_call: TRBJ1-6
cdr3_nt: TGTGCCAGCAGCCGCCGACTAGCGGGAGTGGAGACCCAGTACTTC; cdr3_aa: CASSRRLAGVETQYF; d_call: TRBD2; v_call: TRBV11-1; clone_size: NA; j_call: TRBJ2-5
cdr3_nt: TGTGCCAGCAGCCCGCTGGGACAGGGGCACACTGAAGCTTTCTTT; cdr3_aa: CASSPLGQGHTEAFF; d_call: TRBD1; v_call: TRBV7-2; clone_size: NA; j_call: TRBJ1-1
cdr3_nt: TGTGCCAGCAGCGCTAAACCGACAGTGATTCCAGATACGCAGTATTTT; cdr3_aa: CASSAKPTVIPDTQYF; d_call: NA; v_call: TRBV9; clone_size: NA; j_call: TRBJ2-3
cdr3_nt: TGCGCCAGCAGCTCCTTTGGGGGCGGGGGACCCCTTGGCTCCTACGAGCAGTACTTC; cdr3_aa: CASSSFGGGGPLGSYEQYF; d_call: NA; v_call: TRBV5-1; clone_size: NA; j_call: TRBJ2-7
cdr3_nt: TGCGCCAGCAGTGATAGGGGTCGCTACGAGCAGTACTTC; cdr3_aa: CASSDRGRYEQYF; d_call: NA; v_call: TRBV5-1; clone_size: NA; j_call: TRBJ2-7
cdr3_nt: TGTGCCACCTCCAGCGGGGGGGCAAACATTCAGTACTTC; cdr3_aa: CATSSGGANIQYF; d_call: TRBD2; v_call: TRBV15; clone_size: NA; j_call: TRBJ2-4
cdr3_nt: TGTGCCAGCAGCCCGACGGGAACTAATGAAAAACTGTTTTTT; cdr3_aa: CASSPTGTNEKLFF; d_call: NA; v_call: TRBV5-4; clone_size: NA; j_call: TRBJ1-4
cdr3_nt: TGCGCCAGCAGGGGGACAGGGGGAAGAGATACGCAGTATTTT; cdr3_aa: CASRGTGGRDTQYF; d_call: TRBD1; v_call: TRBV10-2; clone_size: NA; j_call: TRBJ2-3
cdr3_nt: TGTGCCAGCAGTTACAAGTTGGGGGGGGCTCAGCCCCAGCATTTT; cdr3_aa: CASSYKLGGAQPQHF; d_call: NA; v_call: TRBV6-2/TRBV6-3; clone_size: once; j_call: TRBJ1-5
cdr3_nt: TGCGCCAGCAGCCCGGGGACTAGCACAGATACGCAGTATTTT; cdr3_aa: CASSPGTSTDTQYF; d_call: NA; v_call: TRBV5-1; clone_size: NA; j_call: TRBJ2-3
cdr3_nt: TGTGCCAGCAGCCCCGGGGGGGACTCTGGGGCCAACGTCCTGACTTTC; cdr3_aa: CASSPGGDSGANVLTF; d_call: TRBD2; v_call: TRBV4-2; clone_size: few; j_call: TRBJ2-6
cdr3_nt: TGCGCCAGCAGCTTAAGGAGTAACTATGGCTACACCTTC; cdr3_aa: CASSLRSNYGYTF; d_call: NA; v_call: TRBV5-1; clone_size: few; j_call: TRBJ1-2
cdr3_nt: TGTGCCACCAGAATGTCCTTAAATCACCTGTGGGGACAGGGGGACGAAGAGACCCAGTACTTC; cdr3_aa: CATRMSLNHLWGQGDEETQYF; d_call: TRBD1; v_call: TRBV24-1; clone_size: NA; j_call: TRBJ2-5
cdr3_nt: TGCACCAGCAGCCAAGAAGGGGCAGTCCCTGAAAAACTGTTTTTT; cdr3_aa: CTSSQEGAVPEKLFF; d_call: NA; v_call: TRBV1; clone_size: NA; j_call: TRBJ1-4